A selection of T cell receptor beta chains follows, all from one sample in a study of CD8 T cells in ankylosing spondylitis. Each CDR3 protein gets one entry after TCRdb re-called the 5' RACE reads with MiXCR. The sample lists 400,000 to 450,000 distinct CDR3 sequences; roughly a sixth were seen once. Material for sequencing was blood, either unsorted or a sorted T cell fraction (not recorded which). Every receptor here comes from a male donor with ankylosing spondylitis. Both conserved end residues are part of each CDR3. A D gene is named only where the DNA matches it firmly. Expanded clones get a size class; other rows say once, few or many, or leave the size out.

J gene	V gene	D gene	clone size	CDR3 DNA	CDR3 protein
TRBJ2-2	TRBV9	TRBD2	few	TGTGCCAGCAGCCTATGGGGGGGATCCGGGGAGCTGTTTTTT	CASSLWGGSGELFF
TRBJ1-5	TRBV12-3/TRBV12-4	NA	many	TGTGCCAGCAGTTTAAGTCGGGATCAGCCCCAGCATTTT	CASSLSRDQPQHF
TRBJ1-2	TRBV20-1	NA	few	TGCAGTGCTCCCGGCCCCTGGATAGGCTATGGCTACACCTTC	CSAPGPWIGYGYTF
TRBJ2-5	TRBV6-1	TRBD2	NA	TGTGCCAGCAGTCGCGCCTCTAGCGGCCAAGAGACCCAGTACTTC	CASSRASSGQETQYF
TRBJ2-1	TRBV20-1	TRBD2	NA	TGCAGTGCTAGAACGGGACTAGCGGGAGGGCTGAATGAGCAGTTCTTC	CSARTGLAGGLNEQFF
TRBJ1-1	TRBV12-3/TRBV12-4	TRBD1	NA	TGTGCCAGCAGACTCAGCACAGGGGGCGCGTTTGAAGCTTTCTTT	CASRLSTGGAFEAFF
TRBJ2-1	TRBV6-1	TRBD1	NA	TGTGCCAGCAGTCGCGACAGGGTGGGTGAGCAGTTCTTC	CASSRDRVGEQFF
TRBJ1-1	TRBV10-3	NA	few	TGTGCCATCAGTGAGCAGGGAATCCTGAGGGCTGAAGCTTTCTTT	CAISEQGILRAEAFF
TRBJ1-1	TRBV6-2/TRBV6-3	NA	NA	TGTGCCGCGAAAAGACAGAAGGATGGTACTGAAGCTTTCTTT	CAAKRQKDGTEAFF
TRBJ2-1	TRBV12-3/TRBV12-4	TRBD2	NA	TGTGCCAGCAGTTCCAGACTAGCGGGAGCCTTCTATGAGCAGTTCTTC	CASSSRLAGAFYEQFF
TRBJ2-3	TRBV6-2/TRBV6-3	TRBD2	NA	TGTGCCAGCAGTTACTCTCCTAGCGGGAGAAATACGCAGTATTTT	CASSYSPSGRNTQYF
TRBJ2-1	TRBV4-2	NA	NA	TGTGCCAGCAGCCAAGTTGGCAGCTACAATGAGCAGTTCTTC	CASSQVGSYNEQFF
TRBJ2-7	TRBV12-3/TRBV12-4	NA	NA	TGTGCCAGCAGCCCGGACAACCCCTACGAGCAGTACTTC	CASSPDNPYEQYF
TRBJ2-6	TRBV7-9	TRBD1	NA	TGTGCCAGCAGCTCACCGGGACAGGCCTCTGGGGCCAACGTCCTGACTTTC	CASSSPGQASGANVLTF
TRBJ2-6	TRBV20-1	NA	few	TGCAGTGCTAGAGAGGCGGGCTCTGGGGCCAACGTCCTGACTTTC	CSAREAGSGANVLTF
TRBJ1-5	TRBV19	TRBD1	NA	TGTGCCAGTAGTACGTTGAACAGGGGTCTACTACCGAATCAGCCCCAGCATTTT	CASSTLNRGLLPNQPQHF
TRBJ2-6	TRBV20-1	NA	many	TGCAGTGCCAAAGAGCAAACCTCTGGGGCCAACGTCCTGACTTTC	CSAKEQTSGANVLTF
TRBJ2-5	TRBV4-2	TRBD2	NA	TGTGCCAGCAGCCAGACTAGCGGGGGGGCCGGAGAGACCCAGTACTTC	CASSQTSGGAGETQYF
TRBJ2-7	TRBV3-1	TRBD2	few	TGTGCCAGCAGCCAGGGGGCGGGGGGAAGCTACGAGCAGTACTTC	CASSQGAGGSYEQYF
TRBJ1-5	TRBV12-3/TRBV12-4	NA	NA	TGTGCCAGCAGTTACTCTGGGGGGCGAAGCAATCAGCCCCAGCATTTT	CASSYSGGRSNQPQHF
TRBJ2-7	TRBV7-9	TRBD2	NA	TGTGCCAGCAGCCCAGCGGGGGCCCCCTACAATGAGCAGTACTTC	CASSPAGAPYNEQYF
TRBJ2-3	TRBV5-1	NA	NA	TGCGCCAGCAGCCCGGTGCGGGGAAGCACAGATACGCAGTATTTT	CASSPVRGSTDTQYF
TRBJ2-1	TRBV11-2	TRBD1	NA	TGTGCCAGCAGCTTCCGACAGGGCACCTTGGATGAGCAGTTCTTC	CASSFRQGTLDEQFF
TRBJ1-4	TRBV4-3	NA	few	TGCGCCAGCAGCCAAGATCACGGCGGGGAAAAACTGTTTTTT	CASSQDHGGEKLFF
TRBJ2-2	TRBV12-3/TRBV12-4	NA	many	TGTGCCAGCAGGCAGACCTCCACCGGGGAGCTGTTTTTT	CASRQTSTGELFF
TRBJ2-3	TRBV5-1	TRBD1	NA	TGCGCCAGCAGCCCTACCCTAAAGGGGACAGGGTATCCAGATACGCAGTATTTT	CASSPTLKGTGYPDTQYF
TRBJ2-5	TRBV7-8	NA	NA	TGTGCCAGCAGGGGCCGGGACTCACAAGAGACCCAGTACTTC	CASRGRDSQETQYF